The 15 T cell receptor beta chains reported below all come from one sample, sequenced in a study of shared clonotypes between healthy human individuals (dated by TCRdb to 2019 to 2021). The library was prepared using the immunoSEQ multiplex PCR assay. The table comes from immuneACCESS by way of TCRdb, which keeps in-frame sequences with V and J called. Part of the clones is missing from these tables; in studies checked, under half for an unresolved V gene and the rest for unknown reasons. Here the sample has about 2.5 million clones; less than 95% occur a single time. The ten largest clones add up to approximately 0.39% of the sample. Sequenced sample: naive CD4+ T cells from PBMCs. The cell subset or site label here, explained by the study, means: CD45RA+ positively selected. These receptors were taken from a man aged 18 to 29 in good health. Some clones in this sample may be carry-over from other donors' samples.

The gene calls are TRBV19 and TRBJ1-5; TRBD1 matches at 10 bases. In germline, CDR1 is LNHDA, CDR2 SQIVND (reference sequence). The CDR3 has 15 residues. The trim removed 5 bases at V and 6 bases at J, leaving 7 bases unmatched. In DNA, the CDR3 is TGTGCCAGTAGTCGCGGACAGGGGGGTTTTCAGCCCCAGCATTTT. It translates to CASSRGQGGFQPQHF.

As regards this clone: The same CDR3 is also encoded by other DNA sequences in this sample. The chain couples TRBV5-1 to TRBJ2-2, with D uncertain. The length of the CDR3 is 15 residues. V lost 0 bases and J lost 2, with 8 bases in between. Germline V CDR1 and CDR2: SGHRS, YFSETQ. The CDR3 protein is CASSLGQPNTGELFF. Written as DNA, the CDR3 is TGCGCCAGCAGCTTGGGGCAGCCTAACACCGGGGAGCTGTTTTTT.

The chain is built from TRBV5-8 and TRBJ1-3, with 7 bases that match TRBD1. CDR1 is SGHTS and CDR2 is YDEGEE in the germline V gene. J was trimmed by 4 bases and V by 4 bases; bases with no gene match: 2. This CDR3 is built from 13 residues. CDR3 protein: CASSRGPGNTIYF. DNA of the CDR3: TGTGCCAGCAGCAGGGGGCCGGGAAACACCATATATTTT.

The rearrangement uses TRBV11-3 and TRBJ1-5; the D is unclear. Trimming took off 1 base at V and 5 bases at J, with 6 bases between the two ends. The CDR3 sequence is 13 residues long. Per the germline V gene, CDR1 is SGHNT and CDR2 is YENEEA. The CDR3 region is CASSLGGDQPQHF. CDR3 sequence (DNA): TGTGCCAGCAGCTTAGGGGGTGATCAGCCCCAGCATTTT.

The chain couples TRBV5-1 to TRBJ1-1, with D tentatively TRBD1 (6 bases). The germline V gene encodes CDR1 SGHRS and CDR2 YFSETQ. With 0 bases removed from V and 0 bases from J, the gap between germline ends came to 18 bases. This CDR3 spans 18 amino acids. Here the CDR3 DNA reads TGCGCCAGCAGCTTGGCCGTGTCAGGGGCCCCTCTGAACACTGAAGCTTTCTTT. It translates to CASSLAVSGAPLNTEAFF.

The V gene is TRBV7-9, the J gene TRBJ1-1, with 8 bases identical to TRBD1. The CDR3 spans 15 residues. Germline V gives CDR1 SEHNR, CDR2 FQNEAQ (reference sequence). The J segment lost 1 base and the V segment lost 3 bases, leaving 4 bases of the junction unmatched. The CDR3 sequence is CASSLAGGKNTEAFF. For the CDR3, the DNA is TGTGCCAGCAGCTTGGCAGGGGGCAAGAACACTGAAGCTTTCTTT.

Regarding this clone: Other nucleotide sequences from this sample produce the same CDR3. The chain carries TRBV28 and TRBJ1-3; unclear D gene. From germline, CDR1 is MDHEN and CDR2 SYDVKM. V was cut by 3 bases and J by 1 base, with 1 base left in between. CDR3 length: 12 residues. In DNA form, the CDR3 reads TGTGCCAGCAGTTTGTCTGGAAACACCATATATTTT. It specifies CASSLSGNTIYF.

The rearrangement joins TRBV11-2 to TRBJ1-2; possible D gene TRBD1, 5 bases. The germline V gene encodes CDR1 SGHAT and CDR2 FQNNGV. The length of the CDR3 is 13 residues. Trimming cost V 6 bases and J 6 bases, with 14 bases left between them. The CDR3 nucleotides are TGTGCCAGCAGTCGGGACCGCCTGGATGGCTACACCTTC. It is translated as CASSRDRLDGYTF.

The chain joins TRBV18 to TRBJ2-7; a possible D gene is TRBD2 (6 bases). Trimming removed 3 bases from V and 6 bases from J, with 24 bases in between. The CDR3 is made up of 17 amino acids. Per germline, CDR1 KGHSH and CDR2 LQKENI. CDR3 sequence: CASSPRRGALSGPEQYF. The CDR3 coding sequence is TGTGCCAGCTCACCCCGGAGGGGCGCCCTTAGCGGACCCGAGCAGTACTTC. Full variable domain (remainder filled in from reference TRBV18 and TRBJ2-7): NAGVMQNPRHLVRRRGQEARLRCSPMKGHSHVYWYRQLPEEGLKFMVYLQKENIIDESGMPKERFSAEFPKEGPSILRIQQVVRGDSAAYFCASSPRRGALSGPEQYFGPGTRLTVT.

The chain is built from TRBV19 and TRBJ2-1; TRBD2 agrees at 7 bases. Germline V CDR1 and CDR2: LNHDA, SQIVND (reference sequence). The CDR3 sequence is 12 residues long. The trim removed 6 bases at V and 9 bases at J, leaving 5 bases unmatched. This chain's CDR3 is CASSRGVGEQFF. DNA of the CDR3: TGTGCCAGTAGCCGGGGGGTTGGTGAGCAGTTCTTC. Supplemented by reference TRBV19 and TRBJ2-1, the full variable domain reads DGGITQSPKYLFRKEGQNVTLSCEQNLNHDAMYWYRQDPGQGLRLIYYSQIVNDFQKGDIAEGYSVSREKKESFPLTVTSAQKNPTAFYLCASSRGVGEQFFGPGTRLTVL.

The gene calls are TRBV7-9 and TRBJ2-2; D gene unclear. From germline, CDR1 is SEHNR and CDR2 FQNEAQ (reference sequence). CDR3 length equals 12 residues. The ends were cut back, 3 bases at V and 6 bases at J, with 5 bases in the middle. The CDR3 DNA is TGTGCCAGCAGCTTCATCCCCGGGGAGCTGTTTTTT. It yields the protein CASSFIPGELFF.

The V call is TRBV28, the J call TRBJ1-4; TRBD1 might be the D (5 bases). The CDR3 length is 15 residues. The germline V and J ends were trimmed by 8 bases and 5 bases, with 18 bases remaining between them. Per germline, CDR1 MDHEN and CDR2 SYDVKM. The CDR3 DNA reads TGTGCCAGCGACGGCCCAAAGGGGCAAAATGAAAAACTGTTTTTT. Residues: CASDGPKGQNEKLFF.

The chain combines TRBV5-1 with TRBJ2-1, with D maybe TRBD1 (6 bases). V was shortened by 6 bases and J by 2 bases, with 18 bases between the two germline ends. Germline-derived CDR1 and CDR2 are SGHRS and YFSETQ. This CDR3 has 16 amino acids. Here the CDR3 reads CASNEGHLSTYNEQFF. The CDR3 coding sequence is TGCGCCAGCAACGAGGGACACCTCAGCACCTACAATGAGCAGTTCTTC.

This chain uses TRBV5-1 with TRBJ2-5; D gene uncertain. This CDR3 is built from 13 residues. CDR1 and CDR2 from the germline V gene are SGHRS and YFSETQ. Between the trimmed V and J ends, which lost 1 base and 2 bases, there was a span of 6 bases. The chain's CDR3 is CASSLSLQETQYF. In nucleotides, the CDR3 is TGCGCCAGCAGCTTGTCGCTACAAGAGACCCAGTACTTC.

This sequence joins TRBV18 and TRBJ2-4; 10 positions agree with TRBD1. CDR1 KGHSH and CDR2 LQKENI come from the germline V gene. V shed 3 bases, J shed 4 bases, and the junction held 6 bases outside the gene matches. This CDR3 has 16 residues. The CDR3 region has the DNA TGTGCCAGCTCACCGCGAAAGGACAGGGGGAAAAACATTCAGTACTTC. This translates into CASSPRKDRGKNIQYF.